These 7 T cell receptor beta chains originate from one sample sequenced in a study of cytomegalovirus exposure and HLA in healthy donors. PCR involved 60 Vbeta and 13 Jbeta primers. Profiling relied on immunoSEQ multiplex PCR, and the TCRdb table lists in-frame clones only, not all of them. Of about 240,000 clones in the sample, about four fifths are singletons; the top ten hold 5.4%. The sample was PBMCs. The receptors were sampled from a woman between 40 and 55 years old in good health and CMV-seropositive.

The rearrangement links TRBV28 to TRBJ1-2; 8 bases fit TRBD1. CDR3 length equals 12 residues. The germline V gene encodes CDR1 MDHEN and CDR2 SYDVKM. The V gene end was trimmed by 5 bases and the J gene end by 8 bases; junction bases not matched to a gene: 4. The CDR3 nucleotides are TGTGCCAGCAGTCGGGCAGGGGGCGGCTACACCTTC. Amino acid sequence: CASSRAGGGYTF.

The rearrangement uses TRBV21-1 and TRBJ2-2; the table's D call, TRBD1, has no DNA check behind it. TRBV21-1 is a pseudogene locus. The length of the CDR3 is 16 residues. The CDR3 protein is CASSKKTGGHTGELFF. As DNA, the CDR3 is TGTGCCAGCAGCAAAAAAACAGGGGGCCACACCGGGGAGCTGTTTTTT.

This rearrangement joins TRBV6-5 to TRBJ2-7, with 7 bases identical to TRBD1. The CDR3 length is 15 residues. Looked up from germline, CDR1 is MNHEY and CDR2 is SVGAGI. Trimming took 0 bases from V and 2 from J; bases not matched to a gene: 4. CDR3 bases: TGTGCCAGCAGTTACTCTCGGGACAGCACCTACGAGCAGTACTTC. Translated, it gives CASSYSRDSTYEQYF.

This clone occurred once. This chain joins TRBV10-3 and TRBJ1-4, with 8 bases fitting TRBD1. This CDR3 is built from 16 residues. The germline V gene has CDR1 ENHRY and CDR2 SYGVKD. Trimming at V came to 6 bases and at J to 0 bases, leaving 6 bases not matched to a gene. The CDR3, as DNA: TGTGCCATCAGGACAGACAGGGGTGCAACTAATGAAAAACTGTTTTTT. This codes for CAIRTDRGATNEKLFF.

In its sample, this clone was seen a few times. The chain links TRBV7-6 to TRBJ1-1; weak D call: TRBD1 (6 bases). The V end lost 6 bases, the J end lost 8 bases, and 19 bases lay between the germline ends. From germline, CDR1 is SGHVS and CDR2 FNYEAQ. The CDR3 consists of 14 residues. This CDR3 is CASSSTVLQGEAFF. CDR3 bases: TGTGCCAGCAGTTCCACCGTACTTCAGGGGGAAGCTTTCTTT. Filled out from reference TRBV7-6 and TRBJ1-1, the complete variable domain reads GAGVSQSPRYKVTKRGQDVALRCDPISGHVSLYWYRQALGQGPEFLTYFNYEAQQDKSGLPNDRFSAERPEGSISTLTIQRTEQRDSAMYRCASSSTVLQGEAFFGQGTRLTVV.

There are a few counts of this clone. The chain uses TRBV27 and TRBJ2-2; 9 bases agree with TRBD2. With 6 bases clipped from V and 5 bases from J, the junction kept 7 bases outside the gene matches. The CDR3 is 15 amino acids. Germline V CDR1 and CDR2: MNHEY, SMNVEV (reference sequence). DNA for the CDR3: TGTGCCAGCAGAGGGTCTAGCGGGATAACCGGGGAGCTGTTTTTT. Protein sequence: CASRGSSGITGELFF.

This chain links TRBV4-2 with TRBJ1-5; tentative D call: TRBD1 (5 bases). Germline V gives CDR1 LGHNA, CDR2 YNFKEQ. V lost 0 bases and J 7 bases, leaving 10 bases between the germline ends. The length of the CDR3 is 14 residues. The CDR3 loop reads CASSQDRAGQPQHF. The CDR3 DNA follows: TGTGCCAGCAGCCAAGACAGGGCGGGACAGCCCCAGCATTTT.